These 6 T cell receptor beta chains originate from one sample sequenced in a study of T cell repertoires in cytomegalovirus infection. No antigen has been assigned to these receptors. A single record per CDR3 protein comes from TCRdb applying MiXCR to the reads. In the table there are approximately 50,000 distinct CDR3 sequences, 20% of which are singletons. Here the sequenced sample was CD8+ T cells from cultured PBMCs, taken from culture after CMV antigen stimulation. The source is a human donor in good health (CMV status not recorded). Some clones in this sample may be carry-over from other donors' samples.

The chain joins TRBV14 to TRBJ2-7, with 11 bases matching TRBD2. CDR3 length: 14 residues. Per germline, CDR1 SGHDN and CDR2 FVKESK. The V segment lost 6 bases and the J segment 6 bases; nucleotides outside the gene matches: 7. CDR3 in amino acids: CASSQLLAGAEQYF. The CDR3 DNA follows: TGTGCCAGCAGTCAATTACTAGCGGGAGCCGAGCAGTACTTC.

This clonotype has at least ten counts. The chain combines TRBV6-1 with TRBJ2-4; D may be TRBD1 (6 bases). The CDR3 length is 16 residues. Trimming stripped 1 base from V and 0 bases from J, with 10 bases between. Germline CDR1 reads MNHNS; CDR2 reads SASEGT. CDR3 DNA: TGTGCCAGCAGTGAAGTACAGGGTAGAGCCAAAAACATTCAGTACTTC. Translating it yields CASSEVQGRAKNIQYF.

CDR3 region: CASSSDRGLENTEAFF. In nucleotides, the CDR3 is TGTGCCAGCAGCTCAGACAGGGGGCTCGAGAACACTGAAGCTTTCTTT. The chain joins TRBV7-8 to TRBJ1-1, with 10 bases matching TRBD1. V gave up 4 bases and J gave up 1 base; unmatched junction bases: 6. The germline gives CDR1 SGHVS, CDR2 FQNEAQ. The CDR3 has 16 amino acids.

The gene calls are TRBV7-6 and TRBJ1-1; D not resolved. V lost 5 bases to trimming and J lost 5 bases, with 6 bases between them. The CDR3 loop spans 11 amino acids. Per the germline V gene, CDR1 is SGHVS and CDR2 is FNYEAQ. The CDR3 region is CASSPHTEAFF. DNA of the CDR3: TGTGCCAGCAGCCCCCATACTGAAGCTTTCTTT.

The CDR3 coding sequence is TGTGCCAGTAGTATAGGGGACAGCGACATTCAGTACTTC. Its protein is CASSIGDSDIQYF. The chain links TRBV19 to TRBJ2-4; 7 nucleotides agree with TRBD1. Germline trimming cut 1 base from V and 8 bases from J; bases unmatched to any gene: 2. Germline CDR1 LNHDA, CDR2 SQIVND (reference sequence). This CDR3 comprises 13 residues.

The V and J genes are TRBV18 and TRBJ2-2; either TRBD1 or TRBD2 may supply D (5 bases each). The CDR3 runs 18 residues. CDR1 is KGHSH and CDR2 is LQKENI in the germline V gene. V was trimmed by 1 base and J by 7 bases, leaving 22 bases between them. The CDR3 DNA reads as TGTGCCAGCTCACCACTGAAAGGGACCCCGCTGAATGGCGGGGAGCTGTTTTTT. It specifies CASSPLKGTPLNGGELFF.